The present T cell receptor beta chain was sequenced within a study of CD8 T cells in Susac syndrome. About the research overall: Of the sequenced Susac syndrome patients, 5 or 6 had active disease and roughly eight were in remission. Patients with Susac syndrome were therapy-naive, on corticosteroids, or on intravenous immunoglobulin alone at blood draw.

Random hexamers were used to reverse transcribe the RNA input (about 0.5 to 1 ug). Amplification of TCR beta CDR3 across 54 Vbeta and 13 Jbeta was performed with immunoSEQ multiplex PCR. In TCRdb, the immunoSEQ multiplex PCR reads were re-called with MiXCR into one record per CDR3 protein. Among some 94,000 distinct CDR3 sequences listed, roughly 94% were seen once. Diagnostic criteria for definite or probable disease, in their recently defined form, were met by the patients with Susac syndrome. The CDR3 has 16 amino acids. Germline lookup yields CDR1 MNHNS and CDR2 SASEGT. The V and J ends lost 5 bases and 7 bases, in that order; junction bases with no gene match: 14.

The clonotype was recovered from a human donor with Susac syndrome. The sequenced sample consisted of CD4+ T cells from PBMCs. The genes are TRBV6-1 and TRBJ2-1, with TRBD2 identical over 7 bases. CDR3 in DNA: TGTGCCAGCAGTAGCCCCTCGCGGGGGTTAGTTAATGAGCAGTTCTTC. Protein sequence: CASSSPSRGLVNEQFF.